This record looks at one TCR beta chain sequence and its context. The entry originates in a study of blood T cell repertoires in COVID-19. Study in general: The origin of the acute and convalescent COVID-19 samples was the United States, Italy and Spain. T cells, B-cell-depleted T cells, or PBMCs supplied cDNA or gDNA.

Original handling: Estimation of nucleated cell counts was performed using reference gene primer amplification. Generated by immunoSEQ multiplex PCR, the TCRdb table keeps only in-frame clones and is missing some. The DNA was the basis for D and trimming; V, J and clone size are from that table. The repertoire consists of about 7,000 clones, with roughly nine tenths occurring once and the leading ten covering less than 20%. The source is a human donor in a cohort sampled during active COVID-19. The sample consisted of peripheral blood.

The CDR3 loop is CASSFTGGITEAFF. CDR3 nucleotides: TGTGCCAGCAGTTTTACAGGGGGCATCACTGAAGCTTTCTTT. V gene TRBV28 combines with J gene TRBJ1-1; 9 bases line up with TRBD1. The trim removed 3 bases at V and 4 bases at J, leaving 3 bases unmatched. CDR1 is MDHEN, CDR2 SYDVKM, per germline. The CDR3 contains 14 residues.